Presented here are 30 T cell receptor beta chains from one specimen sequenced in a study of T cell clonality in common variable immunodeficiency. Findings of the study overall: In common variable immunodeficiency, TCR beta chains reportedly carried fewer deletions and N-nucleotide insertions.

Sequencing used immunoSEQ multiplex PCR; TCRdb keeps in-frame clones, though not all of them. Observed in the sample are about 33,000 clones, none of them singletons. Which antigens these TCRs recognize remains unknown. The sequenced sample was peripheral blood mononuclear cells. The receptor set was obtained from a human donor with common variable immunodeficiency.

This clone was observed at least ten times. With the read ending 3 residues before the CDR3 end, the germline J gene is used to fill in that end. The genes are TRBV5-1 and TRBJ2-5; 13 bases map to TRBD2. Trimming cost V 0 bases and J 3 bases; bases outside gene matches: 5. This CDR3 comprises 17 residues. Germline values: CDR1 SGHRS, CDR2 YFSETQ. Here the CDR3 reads CASSLVLAGGPEETQYF. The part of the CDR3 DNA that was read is TGCGCCAGCAGCTTGGTACTAGCGGGGGGGCCTGAAGAGACC.

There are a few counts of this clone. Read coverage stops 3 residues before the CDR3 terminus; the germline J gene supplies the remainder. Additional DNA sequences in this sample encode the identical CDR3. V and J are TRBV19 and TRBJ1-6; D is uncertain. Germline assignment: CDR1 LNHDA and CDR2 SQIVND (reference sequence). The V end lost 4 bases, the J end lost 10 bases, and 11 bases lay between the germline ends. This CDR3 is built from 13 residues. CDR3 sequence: CASSTTWASPLHF. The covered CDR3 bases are TGTGCCAGTAGTACCACCTGGGCGTCACCC.

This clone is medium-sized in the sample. The sequenced part of the CDR3 DNA is TGTGCCTGGAGGGCTAGCGGGGCAAACACAGATACG. This sequence encodes CAWRASGANTDT. The whole CDR3 protein reads CAWRASGANTDTQYF. This sequence joins TRBV30 and TRBJ2-3; 9 positions match TRBD2. The sequenced fragment ends 3 residues before the CDR3 boundary, so the rest is inferred from the germline J gene. The CDR3 has 15 residues. V trimming: 3 bases; J trimming: 2 bases; junction bases outside the gene matches: 6. The germline CDR1 and CDR2 sequences are GTSNPN and SVGIG (reference sequence).

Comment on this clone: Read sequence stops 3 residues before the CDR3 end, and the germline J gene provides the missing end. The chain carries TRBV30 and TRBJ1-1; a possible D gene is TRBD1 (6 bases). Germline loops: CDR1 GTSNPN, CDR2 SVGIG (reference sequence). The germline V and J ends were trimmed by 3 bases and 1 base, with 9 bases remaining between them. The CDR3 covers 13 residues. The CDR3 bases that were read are TGTGCCTGGAGAAACAGGGCGAACACTGAA. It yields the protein CAWRNRANTE. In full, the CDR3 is CAWRNRANTEAFF.

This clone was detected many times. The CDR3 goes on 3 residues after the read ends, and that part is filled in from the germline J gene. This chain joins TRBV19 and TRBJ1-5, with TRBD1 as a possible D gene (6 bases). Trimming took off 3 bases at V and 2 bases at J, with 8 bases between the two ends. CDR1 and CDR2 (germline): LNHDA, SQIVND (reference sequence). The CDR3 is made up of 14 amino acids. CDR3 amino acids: CASSMGAGNQPQHF. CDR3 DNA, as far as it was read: TGTGCCAGTAGTATGGGGGCCGGCAATCAGCCC.

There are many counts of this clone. The chain's CDR3 is CASSETGGSGNTIYF. Partial CDR3 DNA: TGTGCCAGCAGTGAGACAGGCGGCTCTGGAAACACC. This chain links TRBV2 with TRBJ1-3, with D tentatively TRBD1 (6 bases). The DNA ends 3 residues before the CDR3 does, and the rest of the CDR3 is filled in from the germline J gene. CDR1 is SNHLY, CDR2 FYNNEI, per germline. Trimming shortened V by 3 bases and J by 0 bases, and 9 bases separated the two germline ends. This CDR3 has 15 residues.

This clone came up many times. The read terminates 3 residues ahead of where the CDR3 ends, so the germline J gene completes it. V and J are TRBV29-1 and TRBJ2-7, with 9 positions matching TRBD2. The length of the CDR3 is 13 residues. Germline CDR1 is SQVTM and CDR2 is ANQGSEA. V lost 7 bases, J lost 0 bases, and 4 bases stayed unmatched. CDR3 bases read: TGCAGCGGCTCAGCGGGGGGCTCCTACGAG. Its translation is CSGSAGGSYE. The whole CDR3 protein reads CSGSAGGSYEQYF.

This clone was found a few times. The CDR3 loop reads CASSGGVSATNEKLFF. CDR3 bases read: TGTGCCAGCAGTGGGGGGGTCAGCGCAACTAATGAAAAA. V and J are TRBV2 and TRBJ1-4, with D perhaps TRBD1 (5 bases). The read terminates 3 residues before the CDR3 end, so the remaining end is supplied by the germline J gene. In germline, CDR1 is SNHLY, CDR2 FYNNEI. The CDR3 is made up of 16 amino acids. Trimming stripped 4 bases from V and 0 bases from J, with 12 bases between.

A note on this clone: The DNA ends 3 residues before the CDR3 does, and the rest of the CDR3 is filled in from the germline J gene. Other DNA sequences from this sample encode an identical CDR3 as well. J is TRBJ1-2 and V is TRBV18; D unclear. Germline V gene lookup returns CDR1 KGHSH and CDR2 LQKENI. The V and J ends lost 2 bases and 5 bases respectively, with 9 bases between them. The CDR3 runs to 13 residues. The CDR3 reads CASSPSEGYGYTF. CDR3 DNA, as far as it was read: TGTGCCAGCTCACCATCGGAGGGTTATGGC.

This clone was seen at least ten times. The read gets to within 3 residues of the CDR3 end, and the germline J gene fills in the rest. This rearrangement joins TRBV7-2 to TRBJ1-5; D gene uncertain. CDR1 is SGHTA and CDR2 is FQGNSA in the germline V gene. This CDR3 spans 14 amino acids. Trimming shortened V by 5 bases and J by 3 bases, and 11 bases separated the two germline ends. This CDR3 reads CASSRDIINQPQHF. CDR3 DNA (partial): TGTGCCAGCAGCCGAGACATAATCAATCAGCCC.

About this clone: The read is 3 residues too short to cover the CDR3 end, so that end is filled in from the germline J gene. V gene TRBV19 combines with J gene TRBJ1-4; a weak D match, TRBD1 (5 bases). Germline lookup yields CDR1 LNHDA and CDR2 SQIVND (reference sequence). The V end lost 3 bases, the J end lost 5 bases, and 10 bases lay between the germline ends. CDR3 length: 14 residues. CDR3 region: CASSMDQGNEKLFF. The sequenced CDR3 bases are TGTGCCAGTAGTATGGACCAGGGAAATGAAAAA.

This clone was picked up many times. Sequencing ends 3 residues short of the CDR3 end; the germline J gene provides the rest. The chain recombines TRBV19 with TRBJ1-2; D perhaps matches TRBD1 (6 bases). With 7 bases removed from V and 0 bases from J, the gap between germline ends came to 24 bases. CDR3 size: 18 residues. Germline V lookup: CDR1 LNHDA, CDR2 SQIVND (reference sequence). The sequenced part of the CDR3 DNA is TGTGCCAGTATCCCGAGTCCCCCCCAGGGGCATCCTAACTATGGC. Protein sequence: CASIPSPPQGHPNYG. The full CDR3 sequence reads CASIPSPPQGHPNYGYTF.

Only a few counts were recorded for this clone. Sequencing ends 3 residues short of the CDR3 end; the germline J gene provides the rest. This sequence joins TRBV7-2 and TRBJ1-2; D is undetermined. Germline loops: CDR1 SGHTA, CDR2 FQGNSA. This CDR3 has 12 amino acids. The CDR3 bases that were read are TGTGCCAGCAGCTTAGGGGTGGGCCCC. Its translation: CASSLGVGP. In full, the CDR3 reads CASSLGVGPYTF.

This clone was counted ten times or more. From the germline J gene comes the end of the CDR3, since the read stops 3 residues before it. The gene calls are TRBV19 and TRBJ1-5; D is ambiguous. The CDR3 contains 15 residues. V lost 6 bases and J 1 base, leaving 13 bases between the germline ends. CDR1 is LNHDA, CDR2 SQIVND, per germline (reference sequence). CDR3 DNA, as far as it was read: TGTGCCAGTAGCCCTAGGCAAGGAAGCAATCAGCCC. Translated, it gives CASSPRQGSNQP. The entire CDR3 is CASSPRQGSNQPQHF.

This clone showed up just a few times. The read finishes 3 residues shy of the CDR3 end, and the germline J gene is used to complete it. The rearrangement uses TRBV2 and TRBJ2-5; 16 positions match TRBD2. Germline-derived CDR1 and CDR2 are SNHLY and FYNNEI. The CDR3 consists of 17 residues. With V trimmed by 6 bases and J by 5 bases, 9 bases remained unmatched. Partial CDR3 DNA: TGTGCCAGCAGGGCCGGGACTAGCGGGGGGGCCAGGGAGACC. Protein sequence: CASRAGTSGGARET. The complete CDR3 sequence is CASRAGTSGGARETQYF. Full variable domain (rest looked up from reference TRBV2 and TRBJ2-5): EPEVTQTPSHQVTQMGQEVILRCVPISNHLYFYWYRQILGQKVEFLVSFYNNEISEKSEIFDDQFSVERPDGSNFTLKIRSTKLEDSAMYFCASRAGTSGGARETQYFGPGTRLLVL.

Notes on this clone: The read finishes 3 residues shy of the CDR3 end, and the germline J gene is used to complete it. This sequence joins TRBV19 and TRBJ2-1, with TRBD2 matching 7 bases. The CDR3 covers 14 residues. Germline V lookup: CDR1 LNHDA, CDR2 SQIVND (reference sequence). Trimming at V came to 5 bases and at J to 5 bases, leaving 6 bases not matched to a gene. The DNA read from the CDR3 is TGTGCCAGTAGTGTAGGGACTACCGACAATGAG. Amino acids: CASSVGTTDNE. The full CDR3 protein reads CASSVGTTDNEQFF.

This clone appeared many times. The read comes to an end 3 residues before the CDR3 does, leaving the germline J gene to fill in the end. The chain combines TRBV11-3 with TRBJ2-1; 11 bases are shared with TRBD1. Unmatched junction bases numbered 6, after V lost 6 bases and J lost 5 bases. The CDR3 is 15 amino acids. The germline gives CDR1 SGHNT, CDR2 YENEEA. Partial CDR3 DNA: TGTGCCAGCAGTCCGGACAGGGGGCCCGACAATGAG. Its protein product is CASSPDRGPDNE. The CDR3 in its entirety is CASSPDRGPDNEQFF.

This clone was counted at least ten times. Incomplete CDR3 DNA: TGCAGTGCTACCCATGAGGACAGAGAGAACACTGAA. Amino acids: CSATHEDRENTE. The entire CDR3 protein reads CSATHEDRENTEAFF. The chain recombines TRBV20-1 with TRBJ1-1; possible D gene TRBD1, 6 bases. The read finishes 3 residues shy of the CDR3 end, and the germline J gene is used to complete it. Per germline, CDR1 DFQATT and CDR2 SNEGSKA (reference sequence). CDR3 length: 15 amino acids. V lost 4 bases and J 1 base, leaving 16 bases between the germline ends.

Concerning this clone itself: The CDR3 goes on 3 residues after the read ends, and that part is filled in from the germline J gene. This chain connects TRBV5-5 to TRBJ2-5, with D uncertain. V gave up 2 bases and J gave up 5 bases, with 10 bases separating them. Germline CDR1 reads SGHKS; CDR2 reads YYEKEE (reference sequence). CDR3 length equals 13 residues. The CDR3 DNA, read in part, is TGTGCCAGCAGCTTAGGCCCCATGGAGACC. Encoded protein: CASSLGPMET. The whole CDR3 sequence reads CASSLGPMETQYF.

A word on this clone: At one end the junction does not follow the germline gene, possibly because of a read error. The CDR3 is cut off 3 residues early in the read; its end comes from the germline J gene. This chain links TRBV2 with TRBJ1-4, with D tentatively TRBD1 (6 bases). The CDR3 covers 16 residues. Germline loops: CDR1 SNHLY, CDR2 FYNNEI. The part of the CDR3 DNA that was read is TGTGCCAGCAGTGAAACCCGACAGGCGCCTAAGGAAAAA. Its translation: CASSETRQAPKEK. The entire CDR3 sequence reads CASSETRQAPKEKLFF.

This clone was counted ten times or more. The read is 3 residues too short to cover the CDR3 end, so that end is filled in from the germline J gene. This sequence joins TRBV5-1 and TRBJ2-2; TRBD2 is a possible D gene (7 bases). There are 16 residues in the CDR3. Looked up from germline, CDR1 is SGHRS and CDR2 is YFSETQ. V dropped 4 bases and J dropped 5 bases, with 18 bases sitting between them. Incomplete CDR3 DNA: TGCGCCAGCAGCCGAGGAGGGGGGGCGTGGACCGGGGAG. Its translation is CASSRGGGAWTGE. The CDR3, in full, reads CASSRGGGAWTGELFF.

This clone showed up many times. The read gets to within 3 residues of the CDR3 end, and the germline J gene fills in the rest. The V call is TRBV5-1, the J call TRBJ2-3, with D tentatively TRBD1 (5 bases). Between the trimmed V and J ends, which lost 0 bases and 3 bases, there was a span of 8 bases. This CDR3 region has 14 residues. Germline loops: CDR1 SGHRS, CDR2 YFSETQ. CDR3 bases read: TGCGCCAGCAGCTTGGCGGCAGGGACAGATACG. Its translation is CASSLAAGTDT. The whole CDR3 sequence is CASSLAAGTDTQYF.

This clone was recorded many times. The sequenced part of the CDR3 DNA is TGTGCCAGCTCACCACCGGTGGACGACAGGGGGCCCACACCTAATGAAAAA. This encodes CASSPPVDDRGPTPNEK. From start to end, the CDR3 is CASSPPVDDRGPTPNEKLFF. The chain is built from TRBV18 and TRBJ1-4; the match to TRBD1 covers 10 bases. The read falls 3 residues short of the CDR3 end, and the missing part is taken from the germline J gene. Germline loops: CDR1 KGHSH, CDR2 LQKENI. This CDR3 has 20 amino acids. Germline trimming cut 0 bases from V and 3 bases from J; bases unmatched to any gene: 13.

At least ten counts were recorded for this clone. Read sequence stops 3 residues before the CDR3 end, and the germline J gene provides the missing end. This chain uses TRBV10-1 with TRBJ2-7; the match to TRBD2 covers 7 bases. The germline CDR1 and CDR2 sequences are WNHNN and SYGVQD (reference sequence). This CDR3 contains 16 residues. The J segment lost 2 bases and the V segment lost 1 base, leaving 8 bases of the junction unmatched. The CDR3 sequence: CASSEWWSGLTYEQYF. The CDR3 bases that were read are TGCGCCAGCAGTGAGTGGTGGTCGGGACTAACCTACGAG.

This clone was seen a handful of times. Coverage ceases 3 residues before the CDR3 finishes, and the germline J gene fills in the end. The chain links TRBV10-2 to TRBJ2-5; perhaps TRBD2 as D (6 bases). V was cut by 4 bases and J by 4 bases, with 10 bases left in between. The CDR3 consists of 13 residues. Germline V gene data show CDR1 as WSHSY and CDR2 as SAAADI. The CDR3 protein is CASSGRLGETQYF. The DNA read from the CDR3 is TGCGCCAGCAGTGGGAGACTAGGAGAGACC.

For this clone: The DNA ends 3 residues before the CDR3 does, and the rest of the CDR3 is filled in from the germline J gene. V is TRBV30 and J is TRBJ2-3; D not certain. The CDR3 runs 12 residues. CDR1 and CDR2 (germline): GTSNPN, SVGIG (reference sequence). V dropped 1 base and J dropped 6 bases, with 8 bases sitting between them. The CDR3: CAWSELRDTQYF. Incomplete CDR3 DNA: TGTGCCTGGAGTGAGCTCCGCGATACG.

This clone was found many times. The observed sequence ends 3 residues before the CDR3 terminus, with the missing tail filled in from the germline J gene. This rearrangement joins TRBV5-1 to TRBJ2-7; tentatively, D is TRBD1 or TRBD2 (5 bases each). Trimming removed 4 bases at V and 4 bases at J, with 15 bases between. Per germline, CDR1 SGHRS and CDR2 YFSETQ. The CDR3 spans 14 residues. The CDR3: CASSPGGAGYEQYF. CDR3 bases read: TGCGCCAGCAGCCCCGGAGGTGCAGGGTACGAG. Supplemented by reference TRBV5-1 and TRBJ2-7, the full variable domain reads KAGVTQTPRYLIKTRGQQVTLSCSPISGHRSVSWYQQTPGQGLQFLFEYFSETQRNKGNFPGRFSGRQFSNSRSEMNVSTLELGDSALYLCASSPGGAGYEQYFGPGTRLTVT.

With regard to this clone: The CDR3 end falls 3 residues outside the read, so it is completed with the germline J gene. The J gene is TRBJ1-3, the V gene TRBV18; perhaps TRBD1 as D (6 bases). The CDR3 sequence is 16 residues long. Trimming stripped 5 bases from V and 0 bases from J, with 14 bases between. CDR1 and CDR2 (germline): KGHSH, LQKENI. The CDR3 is CASSEVSGHSGNTIYF. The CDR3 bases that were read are TGTGCCAGCTCAGAAGTCTCGGGACACTCTGGAAACACC.

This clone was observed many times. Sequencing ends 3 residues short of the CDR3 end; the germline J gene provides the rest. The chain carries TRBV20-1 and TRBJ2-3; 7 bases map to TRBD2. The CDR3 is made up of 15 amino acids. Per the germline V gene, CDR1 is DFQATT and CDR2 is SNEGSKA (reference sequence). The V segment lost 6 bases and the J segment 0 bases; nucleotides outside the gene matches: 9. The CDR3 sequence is CSASSVGGSTDTQYF. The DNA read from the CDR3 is TGCAGTGCCTCCTCGGTGGGGGGGAGCACAGATACG.

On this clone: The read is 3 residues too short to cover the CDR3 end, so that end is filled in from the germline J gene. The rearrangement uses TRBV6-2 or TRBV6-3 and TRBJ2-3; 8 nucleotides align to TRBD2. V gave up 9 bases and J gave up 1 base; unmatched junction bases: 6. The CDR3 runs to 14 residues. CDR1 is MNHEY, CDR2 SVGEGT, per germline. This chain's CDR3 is CASRSAGGTDTQYF. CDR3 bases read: TGTGCCAGTAGGTCAGCGGGGGGCACAGATACG.